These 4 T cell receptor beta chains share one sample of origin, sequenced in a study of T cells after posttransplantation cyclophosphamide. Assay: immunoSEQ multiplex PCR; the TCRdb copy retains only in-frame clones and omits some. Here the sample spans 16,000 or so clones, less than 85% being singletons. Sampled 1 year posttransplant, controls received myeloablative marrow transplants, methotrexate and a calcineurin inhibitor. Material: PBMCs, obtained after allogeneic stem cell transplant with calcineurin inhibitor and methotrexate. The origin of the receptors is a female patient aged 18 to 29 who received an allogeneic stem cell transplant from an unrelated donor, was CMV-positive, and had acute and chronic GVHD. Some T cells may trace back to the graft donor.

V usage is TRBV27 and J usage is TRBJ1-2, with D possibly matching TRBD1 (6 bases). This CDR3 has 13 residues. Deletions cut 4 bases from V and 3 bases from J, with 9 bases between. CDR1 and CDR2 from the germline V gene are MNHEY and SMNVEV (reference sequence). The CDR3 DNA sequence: TGTGCCAGCAGTTCAGGACAGTACTATGGCTACACCTTC. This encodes CASSSGQYYGYTF.

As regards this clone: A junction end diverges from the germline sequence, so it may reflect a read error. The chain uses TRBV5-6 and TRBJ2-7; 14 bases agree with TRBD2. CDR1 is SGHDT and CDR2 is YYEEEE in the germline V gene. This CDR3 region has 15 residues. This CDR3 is CASSLGLAGVYEQYF. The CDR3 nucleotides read TGTGCCAGCAGTTTGGGACTAGCGGGAGTCTACGAGCAGTACTTC.

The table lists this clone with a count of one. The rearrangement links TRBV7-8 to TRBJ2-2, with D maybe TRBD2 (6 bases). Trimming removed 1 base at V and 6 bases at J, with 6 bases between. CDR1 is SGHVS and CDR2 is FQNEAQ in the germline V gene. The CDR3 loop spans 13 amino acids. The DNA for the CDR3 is TGTGCCAGCAGCTTAGGGGGGGCCGGGGAGCTGTTTTTT. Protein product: CASSLGGAGELFF.

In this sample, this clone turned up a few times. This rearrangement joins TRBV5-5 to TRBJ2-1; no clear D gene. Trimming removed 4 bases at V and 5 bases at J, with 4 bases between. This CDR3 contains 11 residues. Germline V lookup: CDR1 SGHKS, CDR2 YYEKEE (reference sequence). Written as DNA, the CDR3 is TGTGCCAGCAGCGTAAACAATGAGCAGTTCTTC. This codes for CASSVNNEQFF.